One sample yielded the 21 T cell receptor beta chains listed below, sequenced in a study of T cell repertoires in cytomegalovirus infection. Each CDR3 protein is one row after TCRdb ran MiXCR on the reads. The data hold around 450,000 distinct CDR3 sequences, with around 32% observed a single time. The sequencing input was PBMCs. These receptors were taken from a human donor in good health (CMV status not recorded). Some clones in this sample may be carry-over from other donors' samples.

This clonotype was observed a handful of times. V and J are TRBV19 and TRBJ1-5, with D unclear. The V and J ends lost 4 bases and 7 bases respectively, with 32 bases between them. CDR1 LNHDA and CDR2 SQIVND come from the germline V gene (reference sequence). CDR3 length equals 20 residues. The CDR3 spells CASSTPQTPIYGEEYQPQHF. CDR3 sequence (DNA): TGTGCCAGTAGTACGCCCCAGACCCCAATCTATGGGGAAGAGTACCAGCCCCAGCATTTT.

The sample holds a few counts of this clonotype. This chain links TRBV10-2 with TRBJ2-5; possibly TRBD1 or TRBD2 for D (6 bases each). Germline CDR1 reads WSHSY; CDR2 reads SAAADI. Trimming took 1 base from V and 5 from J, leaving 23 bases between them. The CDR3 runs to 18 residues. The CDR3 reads CASSEYGGGDNPMETQYF. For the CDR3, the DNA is TGCGCCAGCAGTGAGTACGGTGGAGGGGACAACCCTATGGAGACCCAGTACTTC.

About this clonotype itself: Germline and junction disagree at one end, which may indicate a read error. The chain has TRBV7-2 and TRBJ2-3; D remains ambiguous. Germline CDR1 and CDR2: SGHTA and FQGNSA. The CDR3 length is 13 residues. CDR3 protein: CDSSLNGTDTQYF. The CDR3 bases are TGTGACAGCAGCTTAAACGGCACAGATACGCAGTATTTT.

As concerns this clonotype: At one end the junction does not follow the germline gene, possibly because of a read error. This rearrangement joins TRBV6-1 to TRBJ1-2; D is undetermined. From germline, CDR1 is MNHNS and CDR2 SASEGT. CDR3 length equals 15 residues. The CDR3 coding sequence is TGTGCCAGCAGTCAAGCCTTCCGGGGTCACTATGGCTACACCTTC. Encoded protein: CASSQAFRGHYGYTF.

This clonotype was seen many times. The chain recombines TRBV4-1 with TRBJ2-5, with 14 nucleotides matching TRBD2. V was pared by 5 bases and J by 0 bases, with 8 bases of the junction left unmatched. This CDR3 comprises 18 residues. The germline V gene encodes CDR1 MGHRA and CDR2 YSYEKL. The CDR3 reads CASSGLAGGSGDQETQYF. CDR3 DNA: TGCGCCAGCAGCGGACTAGCGGGGGGCTCGGGGGACCAAGAGACCCAGTACTTC.

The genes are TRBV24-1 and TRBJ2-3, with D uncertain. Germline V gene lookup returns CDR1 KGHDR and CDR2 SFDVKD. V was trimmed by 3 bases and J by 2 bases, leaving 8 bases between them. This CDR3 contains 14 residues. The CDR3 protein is CATSDRTFTDTQYF. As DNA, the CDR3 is TGTGCCACCAGTGATCGAACGTTCACAGATACGCAGTATTTT.

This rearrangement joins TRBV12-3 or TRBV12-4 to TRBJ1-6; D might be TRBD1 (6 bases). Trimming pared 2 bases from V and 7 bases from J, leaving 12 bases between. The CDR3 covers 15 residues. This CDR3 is CASSLRGVTNSPLHF. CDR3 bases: TGTGCCAGCAGTTTAAGGGGGGTGACCAATTCACCCCTCCACTTT.

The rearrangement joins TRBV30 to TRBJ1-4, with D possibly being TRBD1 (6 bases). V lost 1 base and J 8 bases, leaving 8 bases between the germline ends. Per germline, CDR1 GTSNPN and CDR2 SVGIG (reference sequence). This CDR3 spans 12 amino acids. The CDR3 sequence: CAWSGGGEKLFF. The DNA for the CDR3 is TGTGCCTGGAGTGGAGGGGGGGAAAAACTGTTTTTT.

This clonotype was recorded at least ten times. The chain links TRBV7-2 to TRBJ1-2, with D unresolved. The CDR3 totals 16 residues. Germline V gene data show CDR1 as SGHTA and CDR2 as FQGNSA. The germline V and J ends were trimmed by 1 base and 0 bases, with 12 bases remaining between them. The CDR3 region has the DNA TGTGCCAGCAGCTTAGTCCGGGCCGGAGCTAACTATGGCTACACCTTC. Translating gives CASSLVRAGANYGYTF.

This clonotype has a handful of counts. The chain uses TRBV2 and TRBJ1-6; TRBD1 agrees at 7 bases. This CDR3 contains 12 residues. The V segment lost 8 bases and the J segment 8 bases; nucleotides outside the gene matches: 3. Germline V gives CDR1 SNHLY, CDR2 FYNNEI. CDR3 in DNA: TGTGCCAGCGAACAGGGGTATTCACCCCTCCACTTT. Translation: CASEQGYSPLHF.

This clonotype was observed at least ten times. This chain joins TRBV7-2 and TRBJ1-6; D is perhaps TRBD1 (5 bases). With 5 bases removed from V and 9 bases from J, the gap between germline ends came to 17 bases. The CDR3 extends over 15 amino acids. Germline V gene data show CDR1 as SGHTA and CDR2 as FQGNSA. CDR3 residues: CASSPPGGIGSPLHF. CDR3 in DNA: TGTGCCAGCAGCCCTCCCGGGGGTATCGGTTCACCCCTCCACTTT.

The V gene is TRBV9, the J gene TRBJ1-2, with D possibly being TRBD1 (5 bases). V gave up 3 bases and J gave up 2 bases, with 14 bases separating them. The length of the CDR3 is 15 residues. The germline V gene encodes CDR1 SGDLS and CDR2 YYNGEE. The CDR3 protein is CASSAYGDSNYGYTF. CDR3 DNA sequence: TGTGCCAGCAGCGCCTACGGGGACTCAAACTATGGCTACACCTTC.

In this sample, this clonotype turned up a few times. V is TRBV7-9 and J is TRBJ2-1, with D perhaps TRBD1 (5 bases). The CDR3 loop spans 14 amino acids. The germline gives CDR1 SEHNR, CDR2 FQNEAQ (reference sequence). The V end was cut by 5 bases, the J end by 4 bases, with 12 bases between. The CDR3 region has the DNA TGTGCCAGCAGCCTACCTACAGGTTACAATGAGCAGTTCTTC. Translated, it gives CASSLPTGYNEQFF. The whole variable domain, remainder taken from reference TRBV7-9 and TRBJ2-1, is DTGVSQNPRHKITKRGQNVTFRCDPISEHNRLYWYRQTLGQGPEFLTYFQNEAQLEKSRLLSDRFSAERPKGSFSTLEIQRTEQGDSAMYLCASSLPTGYNEQFFGPGTRLTVL.

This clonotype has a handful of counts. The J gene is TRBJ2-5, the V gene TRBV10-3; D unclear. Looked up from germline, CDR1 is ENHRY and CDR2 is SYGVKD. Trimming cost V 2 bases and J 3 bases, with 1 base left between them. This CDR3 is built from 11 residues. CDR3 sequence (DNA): TGTGCCATCAGTGAGAAAGAGACCCAGTACTTC. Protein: CAISEKETQYF.

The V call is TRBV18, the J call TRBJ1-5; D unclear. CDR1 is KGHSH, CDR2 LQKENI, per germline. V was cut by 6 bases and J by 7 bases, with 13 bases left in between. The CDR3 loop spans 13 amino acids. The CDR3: CASSSGQRQPQHF. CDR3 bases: TGTGCCAGCTCTTCCGGGCAGCGGCAGCCCCAGCATTTT.

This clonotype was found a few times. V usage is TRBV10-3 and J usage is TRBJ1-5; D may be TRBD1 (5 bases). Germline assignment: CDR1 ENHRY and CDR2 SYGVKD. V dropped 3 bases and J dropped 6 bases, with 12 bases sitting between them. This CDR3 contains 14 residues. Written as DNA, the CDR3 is TGTGCCATCAGTGATTGGGGGTACGGTCAGCCCCAGCATTTT. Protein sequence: CAISDWGYGQPQHF.

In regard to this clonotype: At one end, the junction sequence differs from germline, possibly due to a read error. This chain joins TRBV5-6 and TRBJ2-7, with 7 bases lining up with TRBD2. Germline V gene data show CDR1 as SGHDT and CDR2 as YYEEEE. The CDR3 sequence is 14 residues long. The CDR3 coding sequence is TGTGCCAGCCGCTTCCGCGGGGGAGGCTACGAGCAGTACTTC. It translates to CASRFRGGGYEQYF.

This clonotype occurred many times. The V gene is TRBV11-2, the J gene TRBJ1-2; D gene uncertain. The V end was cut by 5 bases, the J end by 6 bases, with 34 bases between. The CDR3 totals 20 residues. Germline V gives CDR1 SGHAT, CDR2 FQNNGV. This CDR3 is CASSRAQDPAKYVLEDGYTF. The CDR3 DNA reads TGTGCCAGCAGCCGAGCTCAGGACCCCGCGAAGTACGTCCTTGAAGATGGCTACACCTTC.

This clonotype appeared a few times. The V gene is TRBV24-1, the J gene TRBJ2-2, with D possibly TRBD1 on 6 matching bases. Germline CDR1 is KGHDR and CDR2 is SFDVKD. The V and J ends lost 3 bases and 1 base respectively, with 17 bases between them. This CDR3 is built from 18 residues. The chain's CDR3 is CATSDPRTASRNTGELFF. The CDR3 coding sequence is TGTGCCACCAGTGATCCTAGGACAGCCTCACGGAACACCGGGGAGCTGTTTTTT.

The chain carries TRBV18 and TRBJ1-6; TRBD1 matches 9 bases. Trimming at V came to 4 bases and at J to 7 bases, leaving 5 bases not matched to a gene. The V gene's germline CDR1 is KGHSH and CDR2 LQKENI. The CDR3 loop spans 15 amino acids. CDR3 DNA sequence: TGTGCCAGCTCACGGGACAGGGCTCCCAATTCACCCCTCCACTTT. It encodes CASSRDRAPNSPLHF.

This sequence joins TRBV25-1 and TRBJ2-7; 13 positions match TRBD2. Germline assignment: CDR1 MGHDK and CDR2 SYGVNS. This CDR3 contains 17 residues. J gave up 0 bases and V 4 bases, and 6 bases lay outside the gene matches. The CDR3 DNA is TGTGCCAGCAGTGGAGGGACTAGCGGGGCACGCTCCTACGAGCAGTACTTC. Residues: CASSGGTSGARSYEQYF.